This TCR beta chain was sequenced for a study of blood T cell repertoires in COVID-19. For the study at large: T cells, B-cell-depleted T cells, or PBMCs provided the cDNA or gDNA that served as material.

The CDR3 is 12 amino acids. Trimming left V 4 bases short and J 5 bases short, with 6 bases between. Germline V gene data show CDR1 as LGHNA and CDR2 as YSLEER. Study processing details: From reference gene primer amplification, estimates of nucleated cell counts were derived. Using immunoSEQ multiplex PCR, the repertoire was profiled, and TCRdb retains in-frame clones only, with some absent. The DNA gave D and trimming, while V, J and clone size come from that table. Of 200,000 to 300,000 clones listed, 70% to 90% are singletons. Sequences were obtained from peripheral blood. This TCR came from a woman aged 55-69 years with COVID-19, enrolled during active disease. The gene calls are TRBV4-3 and TRBJ2-1; D is unclear. This CDR3 is CASSRGNNEQFF. The CDR3 nucleotides read TGCGCCAGCAGCCGAGGAAACAATGAGCAGTTCTTC.